This entry is about one T cell receptor (beta chain). This may arise from a read error, as a much more abundant clone is one base away. The data were obtained in a study of Graves' ophthalmopathy and Graves' hyperthyroidism. Germline loops: CDR1 SGHRS, CDR2 YFSETQ. Trimming removed 4 bases at V and 2 bases at J, with 6 bases between. CDR3 length: 12 residues. PBMCs came from roughly 9.1 ml of fresh peripheral blood. Amplification of TCR beta CDR3 regions used RNA transcripts. HTBI primers were employed in first-round RT-PCR, then a second-round multiplex PCR followed. From the multiplex PCR reads, TCRdb called clonotypes with MiXCR, one entry per CDR3 protein. The table lists hundreds of thousands of distinct CDR3 sequences, approximately 39% of them singletons.

The TCR sequence derives from an adult man with Graves' ophthalmopathy. The chain has TRBV5-1 and TRBJ1-1; D unresolved. Sequenced: peripheral blood. The CDR3 coding sequence is TGCGCCAGCAGCGTCTCTAACACTGAAGCTTTCTTT. It is translated as CASSVSNTEAFF. The entire variable domain, with the rest obtained from reference TRBV5-1 and TRBJ1-1, is as follows: KAGVTQTPRYLIKTRGQQVTLSCSPISGHRSVSWYQQTPGQGLQFLFEYFSETQRNKGNFPGRFSGRQFSNSRSEMNVSTLELGDSALYLCASSVSNTEAFFGQGTRLTVV.